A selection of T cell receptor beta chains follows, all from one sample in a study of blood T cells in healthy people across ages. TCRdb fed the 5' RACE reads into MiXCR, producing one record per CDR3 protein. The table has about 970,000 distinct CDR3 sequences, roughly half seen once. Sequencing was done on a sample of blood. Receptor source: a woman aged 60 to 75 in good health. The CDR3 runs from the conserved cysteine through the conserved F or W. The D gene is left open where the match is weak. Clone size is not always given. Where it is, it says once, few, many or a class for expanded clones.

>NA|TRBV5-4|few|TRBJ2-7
TGTGCCAGCAGCTTTCTGTTTAGCAGGGCTTCCTCCTACGAGCAGTACTTC
CASSFLFSRASSYEQYF
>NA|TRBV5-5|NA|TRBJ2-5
TGTGCCAGCAGCTGGCCAATCCAAGAGACCCAGTACTTC
CASSWPIQETQYF
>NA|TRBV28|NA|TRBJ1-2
TGTGCCAGCTCCCCTCCACCGGGGGGAAACTATGGCTACACCTTC
CASSPPPGGNYGYTF
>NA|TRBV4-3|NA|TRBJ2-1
TGCGCCAGCAGCCAAGGGGGCTTCTCCTACAATGAGCAGTTCTTC
CASSQGGFSYNEQFF
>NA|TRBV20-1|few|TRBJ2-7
TGCAGTGCTAGAACCCCTGACTGGGAGCAGTACTTC
CSARTPDWEQYF
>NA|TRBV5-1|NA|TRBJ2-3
TGCGCCAGCAGCTTGGATAGCGGACCCACAGATACGCAGTATTTT
CASSLDSGPTDTQYF
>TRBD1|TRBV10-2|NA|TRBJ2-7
TGCGCCAGCAGTGAGGTTGGGACAGGGCTATACGAGCAGTACTTC
CASSEVGTGLYEQYF
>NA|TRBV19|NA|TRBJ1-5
TGTGCCAGTAGTATAAGTCGGGGAGCCCAAGGACACCGTCAGCCCCAGCATTTT
CASSISRGAQGHRQPQHF
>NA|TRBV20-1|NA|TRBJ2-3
TGCAGTGCTGTCTTTTTGGAGCGGCCCACAGATACGCAGTATTTT
CSAVFLERPTDTQYF
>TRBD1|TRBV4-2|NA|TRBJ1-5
TGTGCCAGCAGCCATGGACAGGGGGCCACTAATCAGCCCCAGCATTTT
CASSHGQGATNQPQHF
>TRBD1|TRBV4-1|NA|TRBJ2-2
TGCGCCAGCAGCCAAGGGAGGGGGCGACAGGGGTCCGGGGAGCTGTTTTTT
CASSQGRGRQGSGELFF
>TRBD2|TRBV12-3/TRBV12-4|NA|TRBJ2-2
TGTGCCAGCAGTTTCGGTAGCGGGAGATCGAGCGGGGAGCTGTTTTTT
CASSFGSGRSSGELFF
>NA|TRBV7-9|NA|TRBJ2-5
TGTGCCAGCAGCTTTTCGACCCAGCGAGAGACCCAGTACTTC
CASSFSTQRETQYF
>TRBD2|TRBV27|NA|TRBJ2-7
TGTGCCAGCACCCGGACTAGCGGGTTATCCTACGAGCAGTACTTC
CASTRTSGLSYEQYF
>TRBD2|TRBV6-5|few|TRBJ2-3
TGTGCCAGCAGGCCCCAAGCGGGAGGGCAGACGCAGTATTTT
CASRPQAGGQTQYF
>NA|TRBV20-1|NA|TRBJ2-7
TGCAGTGCTAGAGTGGCGGGACGGAACTACGAGCAGTACTTC
CSARVAGRNYEQYF
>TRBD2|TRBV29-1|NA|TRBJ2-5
TGCAGCGTTGAACCAGCGGGAGGATATAATGAGCAGTACTTC
CSVEPAGGYNEQYF
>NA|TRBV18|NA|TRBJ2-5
TGTGCCAGCTCACGCGGACGCTTGCAAGAGACCCAGTACTTC
CASSRGRLQETQYF
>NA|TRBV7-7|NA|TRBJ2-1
TGTGCCAGCAGCTTAGGCCAGGTCAATGAGCAGTTCTTC
CASSLGQVNEQFF
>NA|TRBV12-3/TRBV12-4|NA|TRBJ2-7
TGTGCCAGCTCCGGGGATCGGGAGCAGTACTTC
CASSGDREQYF
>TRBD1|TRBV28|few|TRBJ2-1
TGTGCCAGCAGTACCCCCGGGACAGGGGGGAATGAGCAGTTCTTC
CASSTPGTGGNEQFF
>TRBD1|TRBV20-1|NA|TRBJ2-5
TGCAGTGCTGGCCGAGGCGGGACAGGGGAAGGAGAGACCCAGTACTTC
CSAGRGGTGEGETQYF
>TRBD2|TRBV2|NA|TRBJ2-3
TGTGCCAGCAGTGACCGACCTAGCGGGGGGTTTAGCACAGATACGCAGTATTTT
CASSDRPSGGFSTDTQYF
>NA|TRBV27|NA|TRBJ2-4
TGTGCCAGCAGTAATACAGAATGGGGGGACATTCAGTACTTC
CASSNTEWGDIQYF
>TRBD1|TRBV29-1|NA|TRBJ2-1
TGCAGCGCCTACTTCGACAGGGCAAACAATGAGCAGTTCTTC
CSAYFDRANNEQFF
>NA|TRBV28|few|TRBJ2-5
TGTGCCAGCAGAACACAAACGCCAGAGACCCAGTACTTC
CASRTQTPETQYF
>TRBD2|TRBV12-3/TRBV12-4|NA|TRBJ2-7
TGTGCCAGCAGTTTTGCTAGCGGGAGCGGTGCCGAGCAGTACTTC
CASSFASGSGAEQYF
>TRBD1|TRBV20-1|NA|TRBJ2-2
TGCAGTGCTTTGGGACAGGGAGTAGTGGCGACCGGGGAGCTGTTTTTT
CSALGQGVVATGELFF
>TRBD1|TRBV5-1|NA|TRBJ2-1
TGCGCCAGCAGCTTGGCCCATAACAGGGGGGTTGAGCAGTTCTTC
CASSLAHNRGVEQFF
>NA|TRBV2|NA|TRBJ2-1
TGTGCCAGCAGTGAGAGGAGGTCAGGCGAGCAGTTCTTC
CASSERRSGEQFF
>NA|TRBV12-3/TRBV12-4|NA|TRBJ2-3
TGTGCCAGCAGTTTATTCCTGGACTTTTTTTCCACAGATACGCAGTATTTT
CASSLFLDFFSTDTQYF
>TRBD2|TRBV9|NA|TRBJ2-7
TGTGCCAGCAGCGCTCGTGGGCTAGCGGACGAGCAGTACTTC
CASSARGLADEQYF
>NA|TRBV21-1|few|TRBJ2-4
TGTGCCAGCTGCCTGGAAGAGGGGGCCAAAAACATTCAGTACTTC
CASCLEEGAKNIQYF
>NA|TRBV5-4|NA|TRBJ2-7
TGTGCCAGCAGCGTAGGGAGAGGAAACTCCTACGAGCAGTACTTC
CASSVGRGNSYEQYF
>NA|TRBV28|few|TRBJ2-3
TGTGCCACCAGGTCAGGGGCTCTGACAGATACGCAGTATTTT
CATRSGALTDTQYF
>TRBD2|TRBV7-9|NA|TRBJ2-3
TGTGCCAGCAGCTTCTGGACTAGCGGATCAGGTACGCAGTATTTT
CASSFWTSGSGTQYF
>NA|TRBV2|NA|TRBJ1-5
TGTGCCAGCAGCGGGACGGCTGGCAATCAGCCCCAGCATTTT
CASSGTAGNQPQHF
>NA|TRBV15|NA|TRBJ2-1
TGTGCCACCAGCAGCAATTCCGCCCTGAGCTCCTACAATGAGCAGTTCTTC
CATSSNSALSSYNEQFF
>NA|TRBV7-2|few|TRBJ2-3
TGTGCCAGCAGCCCTATTAGGGGAGGACCCACAGATACGCAGTATTTT
CASSPIRGGPTDTQYF
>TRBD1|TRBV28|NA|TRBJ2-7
TGTGCCAGCAGACAAGTGGGACAGGGTATGAGCGAGCAGTACTTC
CASRQVGQGMSEQYF
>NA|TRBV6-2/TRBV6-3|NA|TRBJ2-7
TGTGCCAGCTATGGGAACTCTTACTACGAGCAGTACTTC
CASYGNSYYEQYF
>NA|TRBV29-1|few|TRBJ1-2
TGCAGCTTGCGAGACAGTTACTATGGCTACACCTTC
CSLRDSYYGYTF
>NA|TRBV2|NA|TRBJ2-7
TGTGCCAGCACCCCTTTGTCCCTCTACGAGCAGTACTTC
CASTPLSLYEQYF
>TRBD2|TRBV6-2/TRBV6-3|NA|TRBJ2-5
TGTGCCAGCTTCCGCCGAGGTAGCGGGAGTTTAGAGACCCAGTACTTC
CASFRRGSGSLETQYF
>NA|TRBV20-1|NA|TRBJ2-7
TGCAGTGCAGGCAGGGTCTACGAGCAGTACTTC
CSAGRVYEQYF
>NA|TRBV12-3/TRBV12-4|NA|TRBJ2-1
TGTGCCAGCCGAATTCTGTCCCGATACAATGAGCAGTTCTTC
CASRILSRYNEQFF
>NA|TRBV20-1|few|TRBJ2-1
TGCAGTCCCGACAGTAGGGGTTACAATGAGCAGTTCTTC
CSPDSRGYNEQFF
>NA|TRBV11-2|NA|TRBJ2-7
TGTGCCAGCAACAGTAAGGGGCCCCTCTACGAGCAGTACTTC
CASNSKGPLYEQYF
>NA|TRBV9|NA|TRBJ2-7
TGTGCCAGCAGCTTAACGACTCAGGGCTACGAGCAGTACTTC
CASSLTTQGYEQYF
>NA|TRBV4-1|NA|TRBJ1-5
TGCGCCAGCAGCCACAGCGAAGTCTACAATCAGCCCCAGCATTTT
CASSHSEVYNQPQHF
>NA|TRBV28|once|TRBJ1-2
TGTGCCAGCAGTTCTACCCCGGGAGGGTTCGGCTACACCTTC
CASSSTPGGFGYTF
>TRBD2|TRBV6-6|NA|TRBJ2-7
TGTGCCAGCAGTTACTCGTCTGCTAGCGGGAACGAGCAGTACTTC
CASSYSSASGNEQYF
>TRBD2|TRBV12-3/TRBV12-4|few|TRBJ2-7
TGTGCCAGCAGTCAGACTAGCGGGAGACGGTACGAGCAGTACTTC
CASSQTSGRRYEQYF